Shown below are 10 T cell receptor beta chains from a single sample sequenced in a study of blood T cell repertoires in COVID-19. Only in-frame clones appear in the TCRdb table, and some are missing; sequencing was by immunoSEQ multiplex PCR. The sample holds roughly 180,000 clones, 70% to 80% seen once. Sample: peripheral blood. The receptor set was obtained from a woman aged 60-75 years with COVID-19, enrolled during active disease.

In its sample, this clone was seen once. The J gene is TRBJ2-7, the V gene TRBV27; maybe TRBD2 (5 bases). V was clipped by 3 bases and J by 4 bases, with 13 bases between them. The CDR3 has 14 residues. In germline, CDR1 is MNHEY, CDR2 SMNVEV (reference sequence). The CDR3 sequence is CASSFGLDSYEQYF. CDR3 coding DNA: TGTGCCAGCAGTTTCGGGTTGGACTCGTACGAGCAGTACTTC.

This sequence joins TRBV11-2 and TRBJ2-7, with D maybe TRBD1 (6 bases). V gave up 3 bases and J gave up 3 bases, with 15 bases separating them. CDR3 length: 15 amino acids. The V gene's germline CDR1 is SGHAT and CDR2 FQNNGV. The DNA for the CDR3 is TGTGCCAGCAGCTTGGACAGCGGCACCCACTACGAGCAGTACTTC. Protein sequence: CASSLDSGTHYEQYF.

This clone was seen a few times. The J gene is TRBJ2-1, the V gene TRBV6-6, with 13 bases lining up with TRBD2. The J segment lost 4 bases and the V segment lost 2 bases, leaving 2 bases of the junction unmatched. The CDR3 has 16 amino acids. The germline CDR1 and CDR2 sequences are MNHNY and SVGAGI (reference sequence). CDR3 in DNA: TGTGCCAGCAGTTACCGGGGACTAGCGGGATACAATGAGCAGTTCTTC. Its protein is CASSYRGLAGYNEQFF.

The V and J genes are TRBV2 and TRBJ2-3; 14 bases line up with TRBD2. This CDR3 spans 17 amino acids. Germline values: CDR1 SNHLY, CDR2 FYNNEI. The J segment lost 0 bases and the V segment lost 8 bases, leaving 7 bases of the junction unmatched. The DNA of the CDR3 is TGTGCCAGCTCTCGGACTAGCGGGGGGATTAGCACAGATACGCAGTATTTT. Amino acids: CASSRTSGGISTDTQYF.

This chain uses TRBV18 with TRBJ2-7, with TRBD2 matching over 8 bases. There are 13 residues in the CDR3. Germline CDR1 and CDR2: KGHSH and LQKENI. V shed 3 bases, J shed 5 bases, and the junction held 3 bases outside the gene matches. Written as DNA, the CDR3 is TGTGCCAGCTCACCTTCGGGGGGGAACGAGCAGTACTTC. This gives the protein CASSPSGGNEQYF.

The rearrangement links TRBV9 to TRBJ2-2; D possibly corresponds to TRBD1 (5 bases). Germline CDR1 SGDLS, CDR2 YYNGEE. V gave up 0 bases and J gave up 4 bases, with 7 bases separating them. The CDR3 spans 14 residues. The DNA for the CDR3 is TGTGCCAGCAGCGTAGGTGGGGCCACCGGGGAGCTGTTTTTT. Protein sequence: CASSVGGATGELFF.

The chain employs TRBV5-6 and TRBJ2-2, with TRBD2 matching over 9 bases. This CDR3 region has 17 residues. With V trimmed by 0 bases and J by 12 bases, 15 bases remained unmatched. Germline CDR1 and CDR2: SGHDT and YYEEEE. The CDR3 spells CASSLGIRGSGGMKLFF. CDR3 DNA sequence: TGTGCCAGCAGCTTGGGGATTCGGGGTAGCGGGGGCATGAAGCTGTTTTTT.

This chain uses TRBV6-2 or TRBV6-3 with TRBJ2-7; no clear D. This CDR3 is 13 amino acids long. The V end lost 0 bases, the J end lost 0 bases, and 3 bases lay between the germline ends. Germline V gene lookup returns CDR1 MNHEY and CDR2 SVGEGT. CDR3 DNA: TGTGCCAGCAGTTACTCCGGCTCCTACGAGCAGTACTTC. It codes for CASSYSGSYEQYF.

This chain uses TRBV28 with TRBJ1-4, with TRBD1 matching over 8 bases. This CDR3 comprises 12 residues. Germline lookup yields CDR1 MDHEN and CDR2 SYDVKM. After removal of 6 bases from V and 8 bases from J, the junction contained 2 bases not matched to a gene. Here the CDR3 reads CASRGTGEKLFF. The CDR3 DNA sequence: TGTGCCAGCAGAGGGACAGGCGAAAAACTGTTTTTT.

This chain joins TRBV10-3 and TRBJ1-1; 8 bases align to TRBD1. The junction had 7 bases not matched to a gene; V was cut back by 6 bases and J by 4 bases. The CDR3 sequence is 14 residues long. Germline-derived CDR1 and CDR2 are ENHRY and SYGVKD. CDR3 DNA sequence: TGTGCCATCAGCGAGACAGGGGTAGGCACTGAAGCTTTCTTT. It yields the protein CAISETGVGTEAFF.